Each of the 32 T cell receptor beta chains below was sequenced from the same sample in a study of cytomegalovirus exposure and HLA in healthy donors. Use of 60 Vbeta and 13 Jbeta primers characterized the PCR. Clones were read by immunoSEQ multiplex PCR, and TCRdb kept only the in-frame ones, dropping some. The data hold about 140,000 clones, with about 80% observed a single time. Sequencing was done on a sample of PBMCs. All receptors come from a man aged 35-49 years in good health and CMV-seropositive.

This chain joins TRBV18 and TRBJ1-2; possible D gene TRBD1, 6 bases. Germline V gene data show CDR1 as KGHSH and CDR2 as LQKENI. V lost 2 bases and J 2 bases, leaving 9 bases between the germline ends. The CDR3 sequence is 14 residues long. The CDR3 loop is CASSPVDRNYGYTF. The DNA of the CDR3 is TGTGCCAGCTCACCAGTCGACAGGAACTATGGCTACACCTTC.

This clone came up once. The same CDR3 can be traced to other DNA sequences in this sample. This sequence joins TRBV9 and TRBJ2-1; 8 nucleotides match TRBD1. The CDR3 consists of 15 residues. Trimming cost V 1 base and J 5 bases; bases outside gene matches: 5. Germline V gene sequence: CDR1 SGDLS, CDR2 YYNGEE. The CDR3 region is CASSVSGTGNNEQFF. CDR3 in DNA: TGTGCCAGCAGCGTAAGTGGGACAGGTAACAATGAGCAGTTCTTC.

This clone was counted a single time. Here the CDR3 reads CASSDQGSTGELFF. The CDR3 nucleotides are TGCGCCAGCAGCGACCAGGGGTCGACCGGGGAGCTGTTTTTT. This chain joins TRBV5-1 and TRBJ2-2, with TRBD1 as a possible D gene (6 bases). This CDR3 has 14 amino acids. Trimming pared 4 bases from V and 5 bases from J, leaving 12 bases between. CDR1 and CDR2 (germline): SGHRS, YFSETQ.

V is TRBV6-5 and J is TRBJ1-2; 7 bases align to TRBD1. CDR1 is MNHEY and CDR2 is SVGAGI in the germline V gene. The CDR3 consists of 14 residues. Trimming took 7 bases from V and 0 from J; bases not matched to a gene: 5. The CDR3 loop reads CASTDRDTNYGYTF. The DNA of the CDR3 is TGTGCCAGCACTGACAGGGATACTAACTATGGCTACACCTTC.

The rearrangement joins TRBV29-1 to TRBJ1-1, with D hard to call. Germline CDR1 and CDR2: SQVTM and ANQGSEA. The CDR3 covers 12 residues. V lost 7 bases and J 0 bases, leaving 9 bases between the germline ends. The CDR3 protein is CSGGRLNTEAFF. The CDR3 region has the DNA TGCAGCGGAGGCAGACTGAACACTGAAGCTTTCTTT.

This rearrangement joins TRBV29-1 to TRBJ2-7; D is possibly TRBD2 (7 bases). CDR1 and CDR2 (germline): SQVTM, ANQGSEA. The CDR3 is 15 residues long. V dropped 0 bases and J dropped 2 bases, with 14 bases sitting between them. The CDR3 here is CSVEDQTGTTYEQYF. The DNA of the CDR3 is TGCAGCGTTGAAGATCAAACAGGGACTACCTACGAGCAGTACTTC.

This clone was counted only a few times. The chain has TRBV6-5 and TRBJ1-1, with TRBD1 matching over 7 bases. The CDR3 covers 15 residues. In germline, CDR1 is MNHEY, CDR2 SVGAGI. J lost 3 bases, V lost 7 bases, and 11 bases had no gene match. This chain's CDR3 is CASTSGGGGHTEAFF. As DNA, the CDR3 is TGTGCCAGCACCTCTGGAGGAGGGGGCCACACTGAAGCTTTCTTT.

This clone appeared once. The DNA for the CDR3 is TGTGCCAGCAGTGGGACAGGGATGGGTGACTATGGCTACACCTTC. Translation gives CASSGTGMGDYGYTF. This rearrangement joins TRBV6-5 to TRBJ1-2, with 9 bases identical to TRBD1. Germline CDR1 MNHEY, CDR2 SVGAGI. The CDR3 has 15 amino acids. The junction had 7 bases not matched to a gene; V was cut back by 5 bases and J by 3 bases.

The sample holds a few counts of this clone. A read error may produce the germline difference seen at one junction end. V gene TRBV11-2 combines with J gene TRBJ2-7; D is perhaps TRBD1 (6 bases). The CDR3 extends over 17 amino acids. The germline V gene has CDR1 SGHAT and CDR2 FQNNGV. The CDR3 reads CASSQDLAPGDHYEQYF. CDR3 in DNA: TGCGCCAGCAGCCAAGATTTAGCGCCAGGGGATCACTACGAGCAGTACTTC.

The CDR3 loop is CASSLDRRREQFF. The CDR3 DNA is TGTGCCAGCAGCTTAGACCGGAGACGTGAGCAGTTCTTC. The rearrangement joins TRBV7-8 to TRBJ2-1; no reliable D call. CDR3 length: 13 residues. The germline gives CDR1 SGHVS, CDR2 FQNEAQ. Deletions cut 1 base from V and 9 bases from J, with 10 bases between.

The rearrangement uses TRBV12-5 and TRBJ2-5, with D unclear. The germline V gene encodes CDR1 LGHNT and CDR2 FRNRAP. This CDR3 is built from 14 residues. V was shortened by 0 bases and J by 5 bases, with 10 bases between the two germline ends. For the CDR3, the DNA is TGTGCTAGTGGTTTGGTCTCTGCGAGGGAGACCCAGTACTTC. Translating gives CASGLVSARETQYF.

The J gene is TRBJ2-7, the V gene TRBV5-1; TRBD2 matches 10 bases. Losses at the gene ends were 0 bases for V and 1 base for J; bases not matched to a gene: 4. CDR1 and CDR2 from the germline V gene are SGHRS and YFSETQ. This CDR3 is 16 amino acids long. This chain's CDR3 is CASSLALAGVSYEQYF. The CDR3 coding sequence is TGCGCCAGCAGCTTGGCTCTAGCGGGAGTATCCTACGAGCAGTACTTC.

This clone appeared a single time. This chain connects TRBV13 to TRBJ1-6; 7 nucleotides line up with TRBD1. Germline-derived CDR1 and CDR2 are PRHDT and FYEKMQ (reference sequence). Trimming took 5 bases from V and 8 from J; bases not matched to a gene: 6. This CDR3 contains 14 residues. This CDR3 is CASSARDRDSPLHF. DNA of the CDR3: TGTGCCAGCAGCGCCAGAGACAGGGATTCACCCCTCCACTTT.

V is TRBV28 and J is TRBJ2-4; D might be TRBD2 (5 bases). The CDR3 has 13 amino acids. V lost 10 bases and J 0 bases, leaving 10 bases between the germline ends. Germline lookup yields CDR1 MDHEN and CDR2 SYDVKM. As DNA, the CDR3 is TGTGCCACAGGACTTCTAGCCAAAAACATTCAGTACTTC. Its protein is CATGLLAKNIQYF.

The J gene is TRBJ2-3, the V gene TRBV7-2; maybe TRBD2 (6 bases). Trimming took 1 base from V and 0 from J, leaving 11 bases between them. Germline-derived CDR1 and CDR2 are SGHTA and FQGNSA. This CDR3 has 16 amino acids. DNA of the CDR3: TGTGCCAGCAGCTTAGGGGCTAGCGCGAGCACAGATACGCAGTATTTT. Translated: CASSLGASASTDTQYF. The whole variable domain, filled in from reference TRBV7-2 and TRBJ2-3, reads GAGVSQSPSNKVTEKGKDVELRCDPISGHTALYWYRQSLGQGLEFLIYFQGNSAPDKSGLPSDRFSAERTGGSVSTLTIQRTQQEDSAVYLCASSLGASASTDTQYFGPGTRLTVL.

CDR3 loop: CASSSPGQLYEQYF. The CDR3, as DNA: TGTGCCAGCAGTTCCCCGGGACAGCTATACGAGCAGTACTTC. J is TRBJ2-7 and V is TRBV6-6; 7 bases match TRBD1. The CDR3 length is 14 residues. The trim removed 4 bases at V and 4 bases at J, leaving 7 bases unmatched. Germline-derived CDR1 and CDR2 are MNHNY and SVGAGI (reference sequence).

The chain carries TRBV7-3 and TRBJ2-5; 8 bases agree with TRBD2. Unmatched junction bases numbered 4, after V lost 5 bases and J lost 2 bases. In germline, CDR1 is SGHTA, CDR2 FQGTGA. This CDR3 is 14 amino acids long. The CDR3 reads CASSRGGDQETQYF. The CDR3, as DNA: TGTGCCAGCAGCCGGGGGGGGGATCAAGAGACCCAGTACTTC.

V is TRBV9 and J is TRBJ2-5; 9 bases match TRBD1. This CDR3 region has 14 residues. The germline V gene has CDR1 SGDLS and CDR2 YYNGEE. The V gene end was trimmed by 2 bases and the J gene end by 4 bases; junction bases not matched to a gene: 3. This chain's CDR3 is CASSVEDRGETQYF. The CDR3 DNA follows: TGTGCCAGCAGCGTGGAGGACAGGGGAGAGACCCAGTACTTC.

With regard to this clone: Relative to the germline gene, one junction end is altered; a read error may explain this. The chain carries TRBV7-9 and TRBJ1-2, with 8 bases identical to TRBD1. Germline V gives CDR1 SEHNR, CDR2 FQNEAQ (reference sequence). CDR3 size: 12 residues. The CDR3 loop is CSSRGQGGGYTF. The CDR3 coding sequence is TGTTCCAGCAGAGGACAGGGTGGGGGCTACACCTTC.

V is TRBV28 and J is TRBJ1-1; 7 bases line up with TRBD1. Germline V gene lookup returns CDR1 MDHEN and CDR2 SYDVKM. The trim removed 2 bases at V and 6 bases at J, leaving 18 bases unmatched. CDR3 size: 18 residues. The CDR3: CASSLGDRQGAPSAEAFF. In DNA form, the CDR3 reads TGTGCCAGCAGTTTAGGGGACCGACAGGGCGCCCCGAGCGCTGAAGCTTTCTTT.

The chain combines TRBV19 with TRBJ2-5; D unresolved. CDR1 is LNHDA and CDR2 is SQIVND in the germline V gene (reference sequence). The CDR3 has 13 residues. V lost 5 bases and J 4 bases, leaving 11 bases between the germline ends. CDR3 sequence (DNA): TGTGCCAGTAGTCCCCCGTCGTCAGAGACCCAGTACTTC. Protein sequence: CASSPPSSETQYF.

The chain has TRBV7-9 and TRBJ1-2; TRBD1 might be the D (6 bases). V dropped 1 base and J dropped 1 base, with 7 bases sitting between them. This CDR3 comprises 14 residues. From germline, CDR1 is SEHNR and CDR2 FQNEAQ (reference sequence). The CDR3 reads CASSLGQVNYGYTF. The CDR3 nucleotides read TGTGCCAGCAGCTTAGGACAGGTTAACTATGGCTACACCTTC. The variable domain in full, completed from reference TRBV7-9 and TRBJ1-2, reads DTGVSQNPRHKITKRGQNVTFRCDPISEHNRLYWYRQTLGQGPEFLTYFQNEAQLEKSRLLSDRFSAERPKGSFSTLEIQRTEQGDSAMYLCASSLGQVNYGYTFGSGTRLTVV.

The chain joins TRBV7-9 to TRBJ2-1, with 10 bases identical to TRBD2. The CDR3 loop spans 16 amino acids. Germline CDR1 reads SEHNR; CDR2 reads FQNEAQ (reference sequence). V shed 3 bases, J shed 4 bases, and the junction held 6 bases outside the gene matches. Here the CDR3 reads CASSFAGTSAYNEQFF. CDR3 in DNA: TGTGCCAGCAGCTTTGCGGGGACTAGCGCGTACAATGAGCAGTTCTTC.

This chain connects TRBV13 to TRBJ2-5; TRBD1 matches 12 bases. This CDR3 spans 16 amino acids. Trimming removed 3 bases from V and 7 bases from J; junction bases left unmatched: 9. Germline V gene data show CDR1 as PRHDT and CDR2 as FYEKMQ (reference sequence). CDR3 sequence reads: CASSFRDRGRFGTQYF. CDR3 in DNA: TGTGCCAGCAGCTTCCGGGACAGGGGGCGTTTCGGGACCCAGTACTTC.

V is TRBV1 and J is TRBJ2-7; TRBD2 reflects the table's D call only, with no check against the DNA. TRBV1 is termed a pseudogene. There are 14 residues in the CDR3. The CDR3 region has the DNA TGCACCAGCAGCCACCGGGGGGACGCCCACGAGCAGTACTTC. This translates into CTSSHRGDAHEQYF.

In its sample, this clone was seen once. The chain is built from TRBV18 and TRBJ2-1; D not resolved. The CDR3 spans 13 residues. The germline CDR1 and CDR2 sequences are KGHSH and LQKENI. V was pared by 3 bases and J by 5 bases, with 8 bases between. In DNA, the CDR3 is TGTGCCAGCTCACCTTACCGGGACAATGAGCAGTTCTTC. This encodes CASSPYRDNEQFF. Filled out from reference TRBV18 and TRBJ2-1, the complete variable domain reads NAGVMQNPRHLVRRRGQEARLRCSPMKGHSHVYWYRQLPEEGLKFMVYLQKENIIDESGMPKERFSAEFPKEGPSILRIQQVVRGDSAAYFCASSPYRDNEQFFGPGTRLTVL.

The V gene is TRBV5-1, the J gene TRBJ1-2, with 7 bases fitting TRBD1. CDR1 and CDR2 (germline): SGHRS, YFSETQ. The CDR3 sequence is 15 residues long. The ends lost 0 bases at V and 7 bases at J; junction bases unmatched: 9. The CDR3 is CASSLARRDSCGYTF. The DNA of the CDR3 is TGCGCCAGCAGCTTGGCTAGGAGGGACAGCTGTGGCTACACCTTC.

The rearrangement joins TRBV11-1 to TRBJ2-5; D possibly corresponds to TRBD2 (7 bases). With the DNA end fitting TRBJ2-7 better, the J assignment may be wrong. The CDR3 totals 16 residues. Per germline, CDR1 SGHAT and CDR2 FQDESV (reference sequence). CDR3 coding DNA: TGTGCCAGCAGCTTAAGGCGGGGGCGGAGCTCCTACGAGCAGTACTTC. This sequence encodes CASSLRRGRSSYEQYF.

This chain connects TRBV19 to TRBJ2-5; a weak D match, TRBD1 (5 bases). V dropped 7 bases and J dropped 3 bases, with 12 bases sitting between them. Germline V lookup: CDR1 LNHDA, CDR2 SQIVND (reference sequence). The CDR3 extends over 13 amino acids. CDR3 amino acids: CASKSSREETQYF. The CDR3 DNA reads as TGTGCCAGTAAGTCTTCCAGGGAAGAGACCCAGTACTTC.

The V and J genes are TRBV2 and TRBJ2-1, with D possibly TRBD2 on 5 matching bases. The CDR3 has 15 amino acids. The V gene's germline CDR1 is SNHLY and CDR2 FYNNEI. Trimming removed 8 bases at V and 4 bases at J, with 18 bases between. CDR3: CASHSQARGYNEQFF. The CDR3 DNA reads TGTGCCAGCCACAGCCAAGCGAGAGGGTACAATGAGCAGTTCTTC.

This clone came up a few times. This chain links TRBV19 with TRBJ1-1; TRBD1 aligns across 12 bases. The CDR3 covers 14 residues. Per germline, CDR1 LNHDA and CDR2 SQIVND (reference sequence). The V gene end was trimmed by 10 bases and the J gene end by 6 bases; junction bases not matched to a gene: 9. CDR3 amino acids: CATEWGQGASEAFF. Written as DNA, the CDR3 is TGTGCCACAGAATGGGGACAGGGGGCTTCTGAAGCTTTCTTT.

The rearrangement joins TRBV5-1 to TRBJ2-5; 11 positions agree with TRBD2. The J call may be incorrect, as the DNA end agrees better with TRBJ2-7. The germline V gene encodes CDR1 SGHRS and CDR2 YFSETQ. CDR3 size: 17 residues. The DNA of the CDR3 is TGCGCCAGCAGCTTGGGCTCTAGCGGGAGGCTTAGCTACGAGCAGTACTTC. Encoded protein: CASSLGSSGRLSYEQYF.